This T cell receptor beta chain was documented in a study of shared T cell receptors in the human thymus. In its sample, this clone was seen once. The data were produced by immunoSEQ multiplex PCR, yet TCRdb's version contains in-frame clones alone and is incomplete. In the table there are 540,000 or so clones, approximately 80% of which are singletons. Germline V gene lookup returns CDR1 SEHNR and CDR2 FQNEAQ (reference sequence). V dropped 4 bases and J dropped 7 bases, with 19 bases sitting between them. CDR3 length equals 15 residues. The same sample was also used in a study of human thymus T cells. From that paper: Thymus tissue was removed during corrective cardiac surgery. Thymic and blood repertoires seemed to show skewed V and J gene use. Reports from related research described highly overlapping thymic repertoires among unrelated individuals.

Source material: thymocytes. This TCR derives from a boy in the first two years of life with a congenital heart defect. The chain uses TRBV7-9 and TRBJ1-1, with D tentatively TRBD1 (5 bases). In nucleotides, the CDR3 is TGTGCCAGCAGCTCTGTGGAGGGGCGCGGAAGTGAAGCTTTCTTT. Encoded protein: CASSSVEGRGSEAFF.